These 22 T cell receptor beta chains originate from one sample sequenced in a study of blood T cell repertoires in COVID-19. Sequencing was performed with immunoSEQ multiplex PCR; in TCRdb, only in-frame clones are kept and a portion is missing. Of about 260,000 clones listed, more than 80% are singletons. Sequencing was carried out using PBMCs or T cells enriched from blood (not recorded which). The receptors were sampled from a man in his fifties or sixties who had been exposed to COVID-19.

This clone turned up a few times. This sample includes further DNA sequences coding for the same CDR3. This sequence joins TRBV9 and TRBJ1-2; D not certain. Germline loops: CDR1 SGDLS, CDR2 YYNGEE. The ends were cut back, 4 bases at V and 4 bases at J, with 11 bases in the middle. The CDR3 is 13 residues long. The CDR3 DNA sequence: TGTGCCAGCAGCCCCCGCGGGAGCTATGGCTACACCTTC. Translated: CASSPRGSYGYTF.

In the case of this clone: Other DNA variants within this sample encode the same CDR3. This chain connects TRBV5-1 to TRBJ1-1; the match to TRBD1 covers 7 bases. After removal of 5 bases from V and 1 base from J, the junction contained 5 bases not matched to a gene. This CDR3 has 14 residues. The germline gives CDR1 SGHRS, CDR2 YFSETQ. DNA for the CDR3: TGCGCCAGCAGGGGTCAGGGGGGGAACACTGAAGCTTTCTTT. This encodes CASRGQGGNTEAFF.

The chain is built from TRBV4-2 and TRBJ1-2; 7 bases fit TRBD1. The CDR3 has 14 amino acids. The germline V gene encodes CDR1 LGHNA and CDR2 YNFKEQ. The V segment lost 0 bases and the J segment 6 bases; nucleotides outside the gene matches: 4. The CDR3 coding sequence is TGTGCCAGCAGCCAAGATACCAGGGGGGATGGCTACACCTTC. This gives the protein CASSQDTRGDGYTF.

The gene calls are TRBV4-2 and TRBJ2-5; 14 bases agree with TRBD2. The trim removed 4 bases at V and 1 base at J, leaving 5 bases unmatched. Germline loops: CDR1 LGHNA, CDR2 YNFKEQ. The CDR3 runs 17 residues. CDR3 protein: CASSPRLAGGTQETQYF. CDR3 nucleotide sequence: TGTGCCAGCAGCCCCAGACTAGCGGGGGGGACCCAAGAGACCCAGTACTTC.

The rearrangement uses TRBV7-8 and TRBJ1-3; 12 bases align to TRBD1. V lost 5 bases and J lost 4; bases outside the gene matches: 12. The CDR3 covers 18 residues. Germline V CDR1 and CDR2: SGHVS, FQNEAQ. The CDR3 region is CASSPTGTGGPLGNTIYF. In DNA form, the CDR3 reads TGTGCCAGCAGCCCAACCGGGACAGGGGGCCCACTAGGAAACACCATATATTTT.

The chain is built from TRBV6-6 and TRBJ2-7; possibly TRBD1 for D (6 bases). V shed 4 bases and J shed 1 base, with 14 bases lying between them. CDR1 and CDR2 (germline): MNHNY, SVGAGI (reference sequence). This CDR3 is 15 amino acids long. The DNA for the CDR3 is TGTGCCAGCAGTTCGTCGGGACAAAGGTCCTACGAGCAGTACTTC. Its protein product is CASSSSGQRSYEQYF.

CDR3 sequence reads: CASSPEGAETGELFF. The CDR3 DNA follows: TGTGCCAGCTCACCAGAGGGGGCGGAAACCGGGGAGCTGTTTTTT. This chain uses TRBV18 with TRBJ2-2; 7 positions agree with TRBD1. This CDR3 has 15 amino acids. The germline V gene encodes CDR1 KGHSH and CDR2 LQKENI. With V trimmed by 2 bases and J by 5 bases, 5 bases remained unmatched.

This clone has a single count. The J gene is TRBJ1-1, the V gene TRBV2, with D possibly matching TRBD1 (6 bases). Germline V gives CDR1 SNHLY, CDR2 FYNNEI. V dropped 6 bases and J dropped 10 bases, with 24 bases sitting between them. CDR3 length: 15 residues. In DNA, the CDR3 is TGTGCCAGCAGCCAACAACAGGGAGCGGCGGGCGGAGCTTTCTTT. Its translation: CASSQQQGAAGGAFF.

The rearrangement joins TRBV9 to TRBJ1-5; D not certain. V was clipped by 4 bases and J by 3 bases, with 11 bases between them. The CDR3 runs 14 residues. From germline, CDR1 is SGDLS and CDR2 YYNGEE. CDR3 bases: TGTGCCAGCAGCCCTTGGAGTTCCAATCAGCCCCAGCATTTT. Residues: CASSPWSSNQPQHF.

The chain combines TRBV5-4 with TRBJ2-5; 10 bases are a match to TRBD2. Trimming took 1 base from V and 5 from J; bases not matched to a gene: 5. The CDR3 contains 15 residues. CDR1 is SGHNT, CDR2 YYREEE, per germline (reference sequence). The CDR3 region is CASSLSGGAWETQYF. DNA for the CDR3: TGTGCCAGCAGCTTGAGCGGGGGGGCGTGGGAGACCCAGTACTTC.

This chain connects TRBV2 to TRBJ1-2, with D possibly being TRBD1 (6 bases). The CDR3 is made up of 13 amino acids. Germline V CDR1 and CDR2: SNHLY, FYNNEI. The V gene lost 6 bases and the J gene lost 6 bases, with 14 bases spanning the gap. CDR3 DNA: TGTGCCAGCAGAGTACAGGGATTGGATGGCTACACCTTC. Translated: CASRVQGLDGYTF.

The rearrangement uses TRBV7-2 and TRBJ2-7, with TRBD1 matching over 7 bases. Trimming cost V 3 bases and J 0 bases; bases outside gene matches: 2. The CDR3 runs to 14 residues. In germline, CDR1 is SGHTA, CDR2 FQGNSA. CDR3 region: CASSFRDSSYEQYF. The CDR3 bases are TGTGCCAGCAGCTTTAGGGACAGCTCCTACGAGCAGTACTTC.

The genes are TRBV28 and TRBJ1-2; the match to TRBD1 covers 10 bases. With 6 bases clipped from V and 6 bases from J, the junction kept 10 bases outside the gene matches. From germline, CDR1 is MDHEN and CDR2 SYDVKM. This CDR3 region has 15 residues. Written as DNA, the CDR3 is TGTGCCAGCAGCAAATGGCGGACAGGGGGACATGGCTACACCTTC. This gives the protein CASSKWRTGGHGYTF.

V is TRBV13 and J is TRBJ1-1, with TRBD1 identical over 9 bases. CDR1 is PRHDT, CDR2 FYEKMQ, per germline (reference sequence). The CDR3 has 15 amino acids. V lost 5 bases, J lost 3 bases, and 7 bases stayed unmatched. In nucleotides, the CDR3 is TGTGCCAGCAGCACAACAGGGGGCGCGGACACTGAAGCTTTCTTT. Translating gives CASSTTGGADTEAFF.

The rearrangement joins TRBV24-1 to TRBJ1-5; the D gene is possibly TRBD1 (6 bases). Germline-derived CDR1 and CDR2 are KGHDR and SFDVKD. V gave up 4 bases and J gave up 0 bases, with 24 bases separating them. The CDR3 totals 20 residues. Here the CDR3 reads CATSEGGGGTSSYSNQPQHF. The CDR3 DNA reads as TGTGCCACCAGTGAGGGGGGAGGGGGGACCTCTTCATATAGCAATCAGCCCCAGCATTTT.

The chain carries TRBV7-6 and TRBJ1-1; 7 bases are shared with TRBD1. The CDR3 runs to 16 residues. Germline V gives CDR1 SGHVS, CDR2 FNYEAQ. V dropped 5 bases and J dropped 0; count of bases not matched to a gene: 9. The CDR3 sequence is CASSLGTVNVNTEAFF. The CDR3 DNA follows: TGTGCCAGCAGCCTAGGGACAGTTAACGTGAACACTGAAGCTTTCTTT.

The chain joins TRBV5-1 to TRBJ2-5; D is undetermined. The CDR3 length is 13 residues. V was clipped by 4 bases and J by 2 bases, with 9 bases between them. The V gene's germline CDR1 is SGHRS and CDR2 YFSETQ. CDR3 amino acids: CASSPSPQETQYF. The DNA of the CDR3 is TGCGCCAGCAGCCCAAGCCCGCAAGAGACCCAGTACTTC.

This clone was detected only once. This rearrangement joins TRBV5-4 to TRBJ1-3, with TRBD1 identical over 11 bases. V lost 0 bases and J lost 4; bases outside the gene matches: 3. Looked up from germline, CDR1 is SGHNT and CDR2 is YYREEE (reference sequence). The CDR3 runs to 16 residues. In DNA, the CDR3 is TGTGCCAGCAGCTTGGCCCGGACAGGGGGCGGAAACACCATATATTTT. Residues: CASSLARTGGGNTIYF.

CDR3 sequence reads: CASSARDSYNEQFF. The CDR3 coding sequence is TGTGCCAGCAGTGCTAGGGACAGCTACAATGAGCAGTTCTTC. J is TRBJ2-1 and V is TRBV9; 7 positions match TRBD1. From germline, CDR1 is SGDLS and CDR2 YYNGEE. The ends lost 5 bases at V and 3 bases at J; junction bases unmatched: 5. The CDR3 consists of 14 residues.

The chain carries TRBV28 and TRBJ1-2, with TRBD1 identical over 7 bases. V was clipped by 6 bases and J by 4 bases; unmatched bases: 17. The CDR3 spans 17 residues. The germline gives CDR1 MDHEN, CDR2 SYDVKM. For the CDR3, the DNA is TGTGCCAGCAGCGAACAAGGGGCCAGACAGGGAATCTATGGCTACACCTTC. The encoded protein is CASSEQGARQGIYGYTF.

The rearrangement joins TRBV7-8 to TRBJ2-5; TRBD2 matches 9 bases. This CDR3 has 16 amino acids. Trimming cost V 5 bases and J 0 bases; bases outside gene matches: 7. From germline, CDR1 is SGHVS and CDR2 FQNEAQ. CDR3 DNA sequence: TGTGCCAGCAGCACCAGGGAGCGGGAGGACCAAGAGACCCAGTACTTC. Its protein product is CASSTREREDQETQYF.

The sample holds one count of this clone. The rearrangement uses TRBV4-1 and TRBJ2-1; TRBD2 matches 9 bases. This CDR3 is built from 15 residues. The trim removed 2 bases at V and 8 bases at J, leaving 7 bases unmatched. Germline V gene data show CDR1 as MGHRA and CDR2 as YSYEKL. The CDR3 DNA is TGCGCCAGCAGCCAAAGCCTAGCGGGATCCTATGAGCAGTTCTTC. It codes for CASSQSLAGSYEQFF.